The rows below give T cell receptor beta chains drawn from one sample of a study of T cell responses to AZD1222 COVID-19 vaccine. Sequencing used immunoSEQ multiplex PCR; TCRdb keeps in-frame clones, though not all of them. The sample yields 150,000 or so clones, of which the top ten take up around 2.4%. The specimen was peripheral blood. The receptors were gathered from an adult in good health. Each CDR3 is given without its conserved first and last residue.

v_call	j_call	cdr3_aa
TRBV18	TRBJ2-1	ASSRGASPHNEQF
TRBV19	TRBJ1-5	ASSMGPNQPQH
TRBV28	TRBJ1-2	ASSSDRGTRNYGYT
TRBV7-2	TRBJ2-1	ASSLGLAGPNEQF
TRBV5-4	TRBJ1-2	ASSRPVGIPGGGYT
TRBV29-1	TRBJ2-5	SVEMGPETQY
TRBV29-1	TRBJ1-2	SVEDPGDGGYT
TRBV19	TRBJ2-1	ASTIFGTSGANEQF
TRBV4-2	TRBJ2-1	ASSPGQGADEQF
TRBV6-5	TRBJ1-2	ASSYRAANYGYT
TRBV6-2/TRBV6-3	TRBJ1-1	ASSSLPPGTEAF
TRBV4-1	TRBJ1-5	ASSPQGQAGRTLNQPQH
TRBV19	TRBJ2-6	ASSFTSGANVLT
TRBV11-1	TRBJ2-1	ASSLLETSANEQF
TRBV6-5	TRBJ1-1	ASSYSTRSGTEAF
TRBV11-2	TRBJ1-6	ASSLGGGDSPLH
TRBV4-3	TRBJ2-1	ASSQETQPWHEQF
TRBV25-1	TRBJ2-1	ASRNTGTRPSNEQF
TRBV27	TRBJ1-2	ASSLGLDYGYT
TRBV11-2	TRBJ2-1	ASSLGQGSHNEQF
TRBV19	TRBJ2-2	ASSGQWGELF
TRBV14	TRBJ1-2	ASSPLGNYGYT
TRBV7-9	TRBJ2-2	APGGRGHQTGELF
TRBV29-1	TRBJ1-1	SVDKGRTGYTEAF
TRBV5-6	TRBJ2-2	ASVRGGPNTGELF
TRBV6-2/TRBV6-3	TRBJ2-5	ASSYDSGGYKETQY
TRBV19	TRBJ1-2	ASSLNYGYT
TRBV2	TRBJ2-2	ASRISRATGELF
TRBV11-3	TRBJ2-7	ASSLTGTGLEQY
TRBV20-1	TRBJ2-3	SASVRTHTDTQY
TRBV3-1/TRBV3-2	TRBJ2-7	ASSQGGGGYSYEQY
TRBV2	TRBJ1-3	ASWGHLRGNTIY
TRBV7-9	TRBJ2-7	ASSLEGGAYEQY
TRBV18	TRBJ2-5	ASSPGTSGGPGSGETQY
TRBV5-1	TRBJ1-1	ASSPWTGRLGMNTEAF
TRBV6-5	TRBJ2-7	ASMLSWGHEQY
TRBV2	TRBJ2-1	ASSSYNEQF
TRBV29-1	TRBJ1-1	SVARTGGNTEAF
TRBV19	TRBJ1-2	ASSISITPNYGYT
TRBV23-1	TRBJ1-5	ASPRDSNQPQH
TRBV11-3	TRBJ1-3	ASSLNRGSSGNTIY
TRBV4-1	TRBJ1-3	ASSRGTEPPGNTIY
TRBV9	TRBJ2-3	ASSPRGGGFTDTQY
TRBV7-2	TRBJ2-3	ASSPSGSTDTQY
TRBV6-1	TRBJ2-3	ASSVTSGGSSTDTQY
TRBV11-2	TRBJ2-1	ASSRGLYNEQF
TRBV4-1	TRBJ1-2	ASSQEIPQGLDYGYT
TRBV30	TRBJ2-3	AWGDRADTQY
TRBV5-1	TRBJ2-3	ASSLVGVGSTDTQY
TRBV10-2	TRBJ1-3	ASSEAGNTIY
TRBV6-4	TRBJ2-2	ASSESGNGELF
TRBV19	TRBJ1-1	ASSIIGGSLEAF
TRBV7-8	TRBJ1-2	ASSPFPKGGYT
TRBV30	TRBJ2-5	AWSPAGEETQY
TRBV7-9	TRBJ1-2	ASSPTGYGYT